The sequence of this T cell receptor beta chain was determined in a study of T-cell reconstitution after alpha-beta-depleted transplantation in children. Regarding this clonotype: Its antigen is undetermined.

Unique molecular identifiers were incorporated into the prepared TCRbeta library. TCRdb re-called the PCR reads with MiXCR, one entry per CDR3 protein. The data show about 980,000 distinct CDR3 sequences, 25% to 35% seen once. Study-level findings and limits: Among T cells one year after transplant, newly produced cells accounted for most counts and diversity.

This TCR derives from a boy younger than two who had a stem cell transplant for SCID, so the T cells may come from the graft donor. The source was PBMCs, mostly from graft donor cells, collected 360 days after TCRalphabeta/CD19-depleted stem cell transplant.

The CDR3 sequence: CASSSVPGLAVSSGANVLTF. The CDR3 coding sequence is TGTGCCAGCAGCTCCGTCCCGGGACTAGCAGTATCCTCCGGGGCCAACGTCCTGACTTTC. The chain is built from TRBV25-1 and TRBJ2-6; TRBD2 agrees at 9 bases. This CDR3 spans 20 amino acids. The germline V gene encodes CDR1 MGHDK and CDR2 SYGVNS. With 6 bases clipped from V and 4 bases from J, the junction kept 19 bases outside the gene matches.